This TCR beta chain is from a study of blood T cell repertoires in COVID-19. As for the study in general: Material from acute and convalescent COVID-19 was sourced from the United States, Italy and Spain. T cells, B-cell-depleted T cells, or PBMCs supplied cDNA or gDNA.

J gave up 7 bases and V 0 bases, and 6 bases lay outside the gene matches. The CDR3 runs 15 residues. Germline V CDR1 and CDR2: LGHDT, YNNKEL (reference sequence). Sequenced by immunoSEQ multiplex PCR; TCRdb stores in-frame clones only, minus some. The sample holds a few hundred thousand clones, 89% seen once. The clonotype comes from an older woman with acute or convalescent COVID-19. The sample taken for sequencing was peripheral blood. The rearrangement links TRBV3-1 (or the pseudogene TRBV3-2) to TRBJ2-5; TRBD2 agrees at 9 bases. The CDR3 region is CASSQDLLSGGTQYF. As DNA, the CDR3 is TGTGCCAGCAGCCAAGATCTCCTTAGCGGGGGGACCCAGTACTTC.